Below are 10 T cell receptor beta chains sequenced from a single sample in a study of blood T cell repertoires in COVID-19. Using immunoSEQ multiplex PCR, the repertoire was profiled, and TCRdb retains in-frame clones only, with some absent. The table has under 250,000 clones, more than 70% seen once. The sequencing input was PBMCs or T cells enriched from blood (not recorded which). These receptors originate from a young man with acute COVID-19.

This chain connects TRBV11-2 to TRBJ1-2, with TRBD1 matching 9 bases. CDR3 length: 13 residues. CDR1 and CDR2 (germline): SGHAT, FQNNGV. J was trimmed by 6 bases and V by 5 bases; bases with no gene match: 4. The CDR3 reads CASSAGQGHGYTF. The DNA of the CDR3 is TGTGCCAGCAGCGCAGGACAGGGGCATGGCTACACCTTC.

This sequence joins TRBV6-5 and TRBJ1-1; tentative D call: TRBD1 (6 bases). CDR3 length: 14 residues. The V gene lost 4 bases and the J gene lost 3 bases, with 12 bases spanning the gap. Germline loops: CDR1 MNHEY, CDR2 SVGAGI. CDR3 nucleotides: TGTGCCAGCAGTTTCGGGACAACCTACACTGAAGCTTTCTTT. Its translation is CASSFGTTYTEAFF.

The CDR3 protein is CATSSSGGSGAKNIQYF. DNA of the CDR3: TGTGCCACCAGTTCCTCCGGGGGGTCAGGGGCCAAAAACATTCAGTACTTC. The J gene is TRBJ2-4, the V gene TRBV15; 7 bases line up with TRBD2. CDR1 is LNHNV, CDR2 YYDKDF, per germline (reference sequence). Trimming took 6 bases from V and 1 from J; bases not matched to a gene: 12. The length of the CDR3 is 17 residues.

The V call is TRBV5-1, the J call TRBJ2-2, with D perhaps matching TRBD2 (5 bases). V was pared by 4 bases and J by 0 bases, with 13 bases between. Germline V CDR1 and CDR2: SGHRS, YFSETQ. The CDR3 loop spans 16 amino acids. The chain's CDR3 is CASSPMVGANTGELFF. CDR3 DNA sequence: TGCGCCAGCAGCCCGATGGTGGGAGCGAACACCGGGGAGCTGTTTTTT.

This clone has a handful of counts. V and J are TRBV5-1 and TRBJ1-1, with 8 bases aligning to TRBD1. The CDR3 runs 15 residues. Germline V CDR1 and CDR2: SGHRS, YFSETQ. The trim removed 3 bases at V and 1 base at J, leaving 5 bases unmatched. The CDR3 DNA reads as TGCGCCAGCAGCTCCCAGGGGGCGGGGAACACTGAAGCTTTCTTT. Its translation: CASSSQGAGNTEAFF.

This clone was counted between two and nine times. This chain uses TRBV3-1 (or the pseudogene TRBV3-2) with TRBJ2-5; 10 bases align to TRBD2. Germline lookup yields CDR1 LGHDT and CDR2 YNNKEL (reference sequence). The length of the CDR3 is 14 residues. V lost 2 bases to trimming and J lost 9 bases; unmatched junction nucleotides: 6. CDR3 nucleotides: TGTGCCAGCAGCCAACTCTCTAGCGGGGGTTCCCAGTACTTC. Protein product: CASSQLSSGGSQYF.

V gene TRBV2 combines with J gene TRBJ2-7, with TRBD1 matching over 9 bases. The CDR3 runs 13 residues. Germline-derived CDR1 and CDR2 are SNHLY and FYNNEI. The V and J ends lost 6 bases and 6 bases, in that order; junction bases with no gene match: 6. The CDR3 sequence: CASRGTGSVEQYF. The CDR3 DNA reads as TGTGCCAGCAGAGGGACAGGGTCGGTCGAGCAGTACTTC.

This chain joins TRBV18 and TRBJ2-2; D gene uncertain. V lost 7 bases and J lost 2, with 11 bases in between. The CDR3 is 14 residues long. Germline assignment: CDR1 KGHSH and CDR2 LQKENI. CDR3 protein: CASYRDKNTGELFF. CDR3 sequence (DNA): TGTGCCAGCTACCGTGACAAAAACACCGGGGAGCTGTTTTTT.

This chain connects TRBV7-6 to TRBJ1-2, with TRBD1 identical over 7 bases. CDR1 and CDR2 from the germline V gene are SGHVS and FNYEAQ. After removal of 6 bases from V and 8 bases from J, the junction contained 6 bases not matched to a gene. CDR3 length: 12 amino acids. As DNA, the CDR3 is TGTGCCAGCAGTGAGACAGGGCGAGGCTACACCTTC. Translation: CASSETGRGYTF.

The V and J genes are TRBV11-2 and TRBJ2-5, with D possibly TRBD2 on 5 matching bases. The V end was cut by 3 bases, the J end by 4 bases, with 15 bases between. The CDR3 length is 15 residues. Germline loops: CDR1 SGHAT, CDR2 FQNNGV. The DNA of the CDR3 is TGTGCCAGCAGCTTTTCGGACTCCCGGGGAGAGACCCAGTACTTC. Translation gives CASSFSDSRGETQYF.